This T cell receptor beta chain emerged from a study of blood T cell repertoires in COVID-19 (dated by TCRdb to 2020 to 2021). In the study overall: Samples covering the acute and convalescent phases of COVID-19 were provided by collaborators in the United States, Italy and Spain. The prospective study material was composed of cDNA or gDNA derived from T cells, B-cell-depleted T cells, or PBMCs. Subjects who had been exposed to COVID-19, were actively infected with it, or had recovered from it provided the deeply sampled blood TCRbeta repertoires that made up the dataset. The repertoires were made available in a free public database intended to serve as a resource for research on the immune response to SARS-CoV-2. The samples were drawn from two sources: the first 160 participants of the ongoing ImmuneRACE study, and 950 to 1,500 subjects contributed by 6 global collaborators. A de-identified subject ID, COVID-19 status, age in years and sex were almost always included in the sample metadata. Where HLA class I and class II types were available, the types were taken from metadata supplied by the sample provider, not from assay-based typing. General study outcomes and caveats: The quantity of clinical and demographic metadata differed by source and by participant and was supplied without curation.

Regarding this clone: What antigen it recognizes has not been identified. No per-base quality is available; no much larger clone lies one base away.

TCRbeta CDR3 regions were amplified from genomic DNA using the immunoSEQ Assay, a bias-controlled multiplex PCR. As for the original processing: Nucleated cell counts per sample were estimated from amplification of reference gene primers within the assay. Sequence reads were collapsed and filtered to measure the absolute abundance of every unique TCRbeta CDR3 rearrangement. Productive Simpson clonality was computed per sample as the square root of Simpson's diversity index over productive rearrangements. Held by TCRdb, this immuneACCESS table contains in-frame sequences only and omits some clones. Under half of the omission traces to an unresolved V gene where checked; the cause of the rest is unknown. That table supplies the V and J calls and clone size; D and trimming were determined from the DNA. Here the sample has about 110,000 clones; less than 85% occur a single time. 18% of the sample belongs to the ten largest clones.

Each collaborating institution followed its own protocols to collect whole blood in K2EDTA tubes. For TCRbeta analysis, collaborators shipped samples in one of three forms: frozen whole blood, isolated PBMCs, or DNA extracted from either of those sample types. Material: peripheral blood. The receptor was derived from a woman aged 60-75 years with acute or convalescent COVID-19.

In nucleotide form, the sequence is TGTGCCAGCCGGATCGGAGGGGGCCTCGACGGCTACACCTTC. It translates to CASRIGGGLDGYTF. This chain joins TRBV28 to TRBJ1-2, and TRBD1 matches 7 of the central bases. The CDR3 contains 14 residues, cysteine and phenylalanine counted. Just CDR3 DNA is preserved here, 42 bases in frame from base 1. V and J are trimmed by 8 bases and 8 bases, and the gene matches miss 14 bases of the junction. In the germline V gene, CDR1 corresponds to MDHEN and CDR2 to SYDVKM.